The rows below give T cell receptor beta chains drawn from one sample of a study of radiotherapy plus CTLA-4 blockade in lung cancer. Some clones are missing from TCRdb's copy, which holds only in-frame ones; the method was immunoSEQ multiplex PCR. The table shows 95,000 to 150,000 clones, with 80% to 90% occurring only once. The sequenced sample was peripheral blood, obtained from a patient treated with radiotherapy plus ipilimumab. The receptor source for this set is a human donor with non-small cell lung cancer that progressed on radiotherapy plus ipilimumab. Each CDR3 is given with its conserved first and last residue. Each record gives: CDR3 protein, J gene, V gene.

CDR3 protein: CASSPAGNYEQYF
J gene: TRBJ2-7
V gene: TRBV5-4

CDR3 protein: CASSGRDTQYF
J gene: TRBJ2-3
V gene: TRBV6-1

CDR3 protein: CASSLNSGATYNEQFF
J gene: TRBJ2-1
V gene: TRBV7-3

CDR3 protein: CASSGTEGGSNEQFF
J gene: TRBJ2-1
V gene: TRBV5-1

CDR3 protein: CASSLGGQGAQGYTF
J gene: TRBJ1-2
V gene: TRBV7-8

CDR3 protein: CASSIAGLAGLNEQFF
J gene: TRBJ2-1
V gene: TRBV19

CDR3 protein: CASRRDRGLSGELFF
J gene: TRBJ2-2
V gene: TRBV6-5

CDR3 protein: CATSTGGANTEAFF
J gene: TRBJ1-1
V gene: TRBV25-1

CDR3 protein: CASSVSGSAGELFF
J gene: TRBJ2-2
V gene: TRBV9

CDR3 protein: CASSKFVGLARNEQFF
J gene: TRBJ2-1
V gene: TRBV5-6

CDR3 protein: CASSLEGPGGENQPQHF
J gene: TRBJ1-5
V gene: TRBV5-6

CDR3 protein: CASSIFDEQYF
J gene: TRBJ2-7
V gene: TRBV11-3

CDR3 protein: CASSAGGPGTTYNEQFF
J gene: TRBJ2-1
V gene: TRBV9

CDR3 protein: CASSFSRGGLGETQYF
J gene: TRBJ2-5
V gene: TRBV7-2

CDR3 protein: CASSPPPAGTSGYEQYF
J gene: TRBJ2-7
V gene: TRBV27

CDR3 protein: CASSLRGNGYTF
J gene: TRBJ1-2
V gene: TRBV27

CDR3 protein: CASSPHGTLGEKLFF
J gene: TRBJ1-4
V gene: TRBV19

CDR3 protein: CATSRDSVGGTTYEQYF
J gene: TRBJ2-7
V gene: TRBV15

CDR3 protein: CAWSETGELFF
J gene: TRBJ2-2
V gene: TRBV30

CDR3 protein: CASSLHRDGNEKLFF
J gene: TRBJ1-4
V gene: TRBV7-2

CDR3 protein: CASRTRFEQYF
J gene: TRBJ2-7
V gene: TRBV6-6

CDR3 protein: CARDSQETQYF
J gene: TRBJ2-5
V gene: TRBV6-1

CDR3 protein: CASREGLAGGLDEQFF
J gene: TRBJ2-1
V gene: TRBV2

CDR3 protein: CASSPQGADTQYF
J gene: TRBJ2-3
V gene: TRBV5-6

CDR3 protein: CASNNCEQYF
J gene: TRBJ2-7
V gene: TRBV7-6

CDR3 protein: CASSVGTGSTDTQYF
J gene: TRBJ2-3
V gene: TRBV2

CDR3 protein: CASSIASYNEQFF
J gene: TRBJ2-1
V gene: TRBV19

CDR3 protein: CASSEIYEQYF
J gene: TRBJ2-7
V gene: TRBV2

CDR3 protein: CASSATGTSRDTQYF
J gene: TRBJ2-3
V gene: TRBV6-4

CDR3 protein: CASSQDVGGRNEQFF
J gene: TRBJ2-1
V gene: TRBV7-8

CDR3 protein: CASSTLPPAEGELFF
J gene: TRBJ2-2
V gene: TRBV6-1

CDR3 protein: CASSTSWGSYEQYF
J gene: TRBJ2-7
V gene: TRBV19

CDR3 protein: CASSLWGPGQGYQPQHF
J gene: TRBJ1-5
V gene: TRBV27

CDR3 protein: CASSIRTGGGTDTQYF
J gene: TRBJ2-3
V gene: TRBV5-1

CDR3 protein: CAWGQSEQYF
J gene: TRBJ2-7
V gene: TRBV30

CDR3 protein: CASIDTGLNEKLFF
J gene: TRBJ1-4
V gene: TRBV6-1

CDR3 protein: CASSISRGNNQPQHF
J gene: TRBJ1-5
V gene: TRBV19

CDR3 protein: CAQSSGNYNEQFF
J gene: TRBJ2-1
V gene: TRBV30

CDR3 protein: CASRAGGGIGNQPQHF
J gene: TRBJ1-5
V gene: TRBV7-3

CDR3 protein: CASNSGRSPWYEQFF
J gene: TRBJ2-1
V gene: TRBV2

CDR3 protein: CASSLSSTTDTQYF
J gene: TRBJ2-3
V gene: TRBV5-4

CDR3 protein: CACYFLPGTDPGGYTF
J gene: TRBJ1-2
V gene: TRBV30

CDR3 protein: CASSLDRGNTGELFF
J gene: TRBJ2-2
V gene: TRBV5-1

CDR3 protein: CASSIITAGGVDTQYF
J gene: TRBJ2-3
V gene: TRBV19

CDR3 protein: CASSLGPKQYF
J gene: TRBJ2-7
V gene: TRBV11-3

CDR3 protein: CASSYLAGNTGELFF
J gene: TRBJ2-2
V gene: TRBV6-6

CDR3 protein: CASSPKGDGYTF
J gene: TRBJ1-2
V gene: TRBV5-4

CDR3 protein: CASTRDSTYEQYF
J gene: TRBJ2-7
V gene: TRBV7-2

CDR3 protein: CASSPDRDYGYTF
J gene: TRBJ1-2
V gene: TRBV18

CDR3 protein: CASSDSARDTQYF
J gene: TRBJ2-3
V gene: TRBV2

CDR3 protein: CASSFGGSETQYF
J gene: TRBJ2-5
V gene: TRBV5-1

CDR3 protein: CASSERLAAGANVLTF
J gene: TRBJ2-6
V gene: TRBV6-1

CDR3 protein: CASSEAQGAANTGELFF
J gene: TRBJ2-2
V gene: TRBV6-1

CDR3 protein: CASRGGQGAYGYTF
J gene: TRBJ1-2
V gene: TRBV6-5

CDR3 protein: CASSFGQANSGANVLTF
J gene: TRBJ2-6
V gene: TRBV5-1